This T cell receptor beta chain was recorded in a study of T cell responses to AZD1222 COVID-19 vaccine (dated by TCRdb to about 2021). About the investigation overall: AZD1222 recipients given second doses at about 4 weeks or at about 12 weeks were pooled, since spike-specific TCR depth and breadth were not found to differ between the two schedules. A total of approximately 250 trial participants underwent TCR sequencing, of whom roughly 210 had received two doses of AZD1222 and around 25 had received two doses of the MenACWY control vaccine. Trial participants were enrolled by age into 18-55, 56-69 and 70-plus year subgroups, with about 150, 27 and 61 TCR-sequenced participants respectively. Findings and caveats that apply to the study as a whole: Because no samples from the day 14 peak response were available, repertoires could be characterized only after the peak T cell response. Epitopes outside the regions mutated in the B.1.351 and B.1.1.7 variants were reportedly recognized by nearly half of the unique spike-specific TCRs. Conclusions about previously exposed vaccinees were limited because only six AZD1222 recipients were SARS-CoV-2 seropositive at baseline. Most participants were white British and females outnumbered males, and the authors suggested that clonal diversity may have been underestimated. CD4 TCRs associated with the vaccine covered the entire spike protein, and the dominant responses were in regions 160-218 and 743-854. After two AZD1222 doses, both the breadth and the depth of spike-specific TCRs were significantly higher than at day 0 and than in MenACWY recipients. In the small 56-69-year group, the increase in depth fell short of significance, most likely because of low power.

The CDR3 regions of human TCRbeta chains were analyzed by immunosequencing. The paper's processing steps were these. Repertoire TCRs were checked for matches against a reference library of SARS-CoV-2-specific TCRs that had been generated using the MIRA antigen-specificity platform. Breadth meant the fraction of unique TCRs that were SARS-CoV-2-associated, whereas depth meant the fraction of total T cells that were SARS-CoV-2-associated. Using the MIRA data, each spike-specific TCR was mapped to the spike region that the TCR reacts to and placed in a CD4 or CD8 class. Log10-transformed breadth and depth values were compared by one-way ANOVA with Sidak's multiple comparisons tests. What TCRdb holds here is the immuneACCESS table cut down to in-frame rearrangements. Part of the clones is not present; checked against another copy, under half of the missing clones reflect an unresolved V gene, and the others are unexplained. That table gives V, J and clone size, and the DNA gave D and trimming. This sample is represented by 100,000 to 150,000 clones; roughly nine tenths of them were singletons. The biggest ten clones account for less than 9% of the sample.

The germline V gene (reference sequence) sets CDR1 to LNHDA and CDR2 to SQIVND. Inclusive of the bounding cysteine and phenylalanine, the CDR3 is 12 residues long. Only CDR3 DNA is held: 36 bases, read in frame from base 1. Trimming takes 3 bases from V and 7 bases from J, and the germline ends sit 7 bases apart. The time point label for this specimen denotes: baseline before first vaccination. Samples from vaccinated people were obtained from the UK trials COV001 and COV002, which included a single-blind randomized controlled phase 2/3 trial of AZD1222 (ChAdOx1 nCoV-19) in healthy adults. Trial participant PBMC samples were collected at day 0 and day 28 after the second dose for TCRbeta chain sequencing. As for this clone: The target of this receptor is not known. One base away there is no much larger clone; base qualities are not given.

The sequence is built from TRBV19 and TRBJ2-1; the D gene is unclear. The sample consisted of peripheral blood, taken on day 0 of AZD1222 vaccination. The TCR was taken from an adult in good health. The DNA reads as follows: TGTGCCAGTAGTATTGTAGCTAATGAGCAGTTCTTC. It specifies CASSIVANEQFF.